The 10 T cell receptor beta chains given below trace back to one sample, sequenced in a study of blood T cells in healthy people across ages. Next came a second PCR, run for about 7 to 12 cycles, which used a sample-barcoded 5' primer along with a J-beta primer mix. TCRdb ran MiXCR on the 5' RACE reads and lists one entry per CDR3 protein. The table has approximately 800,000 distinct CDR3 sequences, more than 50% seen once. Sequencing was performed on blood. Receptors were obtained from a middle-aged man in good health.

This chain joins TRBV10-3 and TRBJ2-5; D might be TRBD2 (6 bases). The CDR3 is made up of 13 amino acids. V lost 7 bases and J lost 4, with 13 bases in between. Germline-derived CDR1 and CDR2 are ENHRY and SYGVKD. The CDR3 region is CAITREEGETQYF. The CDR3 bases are TGTGCCATCACCAGGGAGGAGGGAGAGACCCAGTACTTC.

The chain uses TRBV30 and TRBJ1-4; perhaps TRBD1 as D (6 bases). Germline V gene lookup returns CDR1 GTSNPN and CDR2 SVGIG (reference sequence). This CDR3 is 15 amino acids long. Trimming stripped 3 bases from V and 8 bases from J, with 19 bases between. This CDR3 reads CAWRSLRTVNEKLFF. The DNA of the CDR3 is TGTGCCTGGAGGTCGCTCAGGACAGTTAACGAAAAACTGTTTTTT.

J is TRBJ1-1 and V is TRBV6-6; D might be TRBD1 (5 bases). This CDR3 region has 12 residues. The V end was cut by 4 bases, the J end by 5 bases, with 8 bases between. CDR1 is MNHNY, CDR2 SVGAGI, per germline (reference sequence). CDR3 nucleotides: TGTGCCAGCAGTTGGGGGGTGACTGAAGCTTTCTTT. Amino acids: CASSWGVTEAFF.

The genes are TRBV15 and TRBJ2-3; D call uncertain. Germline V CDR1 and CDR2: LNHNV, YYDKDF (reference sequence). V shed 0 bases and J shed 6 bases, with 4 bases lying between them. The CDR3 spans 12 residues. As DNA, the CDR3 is TGTGCCACCAGCAGAGACGCGGATACGCAGTATTTT. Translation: CATSRDADTQYF.

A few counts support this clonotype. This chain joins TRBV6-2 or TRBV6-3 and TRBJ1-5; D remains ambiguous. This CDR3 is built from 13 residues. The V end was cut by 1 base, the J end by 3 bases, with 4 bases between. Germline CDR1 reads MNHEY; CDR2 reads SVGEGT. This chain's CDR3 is CASSYYPNQPQHF. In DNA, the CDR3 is TGTGCCAGCAGTTACTATCCCAATCAGCCCCAGCATTTT.

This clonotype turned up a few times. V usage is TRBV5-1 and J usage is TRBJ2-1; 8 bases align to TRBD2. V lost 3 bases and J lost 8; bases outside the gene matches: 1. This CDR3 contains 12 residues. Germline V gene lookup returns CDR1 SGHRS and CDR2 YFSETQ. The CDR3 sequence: CASSSGGYEQFF. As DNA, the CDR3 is TGCGCCAGCAGCTCGGGGGGGTATGAGCAGTTCTTC.

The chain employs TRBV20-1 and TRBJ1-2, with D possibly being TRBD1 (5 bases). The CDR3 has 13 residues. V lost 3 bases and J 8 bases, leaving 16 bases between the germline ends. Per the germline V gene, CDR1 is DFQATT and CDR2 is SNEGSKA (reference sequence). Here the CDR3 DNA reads TGCAGTGCTAGGACCGGGGCAGGGCGCGGCTACACCTTC. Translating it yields CSARTGAGRGYTF.

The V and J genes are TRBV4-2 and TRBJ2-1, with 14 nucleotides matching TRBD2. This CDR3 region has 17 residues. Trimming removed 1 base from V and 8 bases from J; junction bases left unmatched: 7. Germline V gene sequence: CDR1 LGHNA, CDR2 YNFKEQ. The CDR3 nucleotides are TGTGCCAGCAGCCAAGCGACCGGGACTAGCGGGAGCTATGAGCAGTTCTTC. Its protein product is CASSQATGTSGSYEQFF.

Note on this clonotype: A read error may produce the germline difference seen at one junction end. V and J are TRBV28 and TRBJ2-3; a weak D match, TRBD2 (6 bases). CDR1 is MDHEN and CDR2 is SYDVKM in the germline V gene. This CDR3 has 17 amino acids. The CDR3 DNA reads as TGTGCCAGCAGTTTCGTGGCTAGCGCTACTAGCACAGGTACGCAGTATTTT. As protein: CASSFVASATSTGTQYF.

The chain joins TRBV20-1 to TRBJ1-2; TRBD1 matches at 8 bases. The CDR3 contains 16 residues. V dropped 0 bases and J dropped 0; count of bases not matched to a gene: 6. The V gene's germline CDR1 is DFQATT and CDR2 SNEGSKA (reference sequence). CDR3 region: CSARDAGQAPNYGYTF. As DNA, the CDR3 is TGCAGTGCTAGAGATGCGGGACAGGCCCCTAACTATGGCTACACCTTC.